These 19 T cell receptor beta chains came from one sample sequenced in a study of synovial regulatory T cells in juvenile arthritis. TCRdb's copy holds only in-frame clones and misses some; the assay was immunoSEQ multiplex PCR. This table lists roughly 9,900 clones. Sequencing used Treg cells from blood. The subset here: remaining (HLA-DR-negative) circulating blood Treg cells. These receptors originate from a donor younger than 30 with juvenile idiopathic arthritis.

The chain combines TRBV19 with TRBJ1-6; the TCRdb D gene call, TRBD1, has no DNA to confirm it. The CDR3 spans 20 residues. No DNA was logged. Germline lookup yields CDR1 LNHDA and CDR2 SQIVND (reference sequence). The CDR3 spells CASRKSRSGGAGSYNSPLHF.

The chain carries TRBV5-4 and TRBJ2-1; TCRdb's assignment of TRBD1 cannot be checked, as there is no DNA. Per germline, CDR1 SGHNT and CDR2 YYREEE (reference sequence). This CDR3 contains 13 residues. The coding DNA is unavailable. The CDR3 here is CASGQGAGNEQFF. The variable domain in full, completed from reference TRBV5-4 and TRBJ2-1, reads ETGVTQSPTHLIKTRGQQVTLRCSSQSGHNTVSWYQQALGQGPQFIFQYYREEENGRGNFPPRFSGLQFPNYSSELNVNALELDDSALYLCASGQGAGNEQFFGPGTRLTVL.

The chain carries TRBV12-5 and TRBJ2-2; TCRdb returns TRBD2, unconfirmable since there is no DNA. CDR3 length: 15 amino acids. Only the protein is available. From germline, CDR1 is LGHNT and CDR2 FRNRAP. The CDR3 loop is CASGGRSGLTGELFF.

This chain uses TRBV5-1 with TRBJ1-5; the TRBD1 assignment by TCRdb is unverifiable without DNA. Germline loops: CDR1 SGHRS, CDR2 YFSETQ. The CDR3 runs to 14 residues. No DNA sequence is on record. The CDR3 spells CASSLIGGNQPQHF.

This rearrangement joins TRBV28 to TRBJ1-6. The CDR3 spans 15 residues. Only the protein sequence is given. Germline V lookup: CDR1 MDHEN, CDR2 SYDVKM. Here the CDR3 reads CASSLGGNFNSPLHF.

The chain carries TRBV6-5 and TRBJ1-2. The CDR3 is 13 residues long. No DNA sequence was recorded. Germline V gene sequence: CDR1 MNHEY, CDR2 SVGAGI. CDR3 region: CASSSRLVVGYTF.

The chain joins TRBV27 to TRBJ2-6; with no DNA, the TCRdb D assignment of TRBD1 cannot be verified. The length of the CDR3 is 17 residues. No DNA sequence was recorded. Germline CDR1 reads MNHEY; CDR2 reads SMNVEV (reference sequence). The CDR3 loop reads CASSLWGGTSGANVLTF.

V gene TRBV19 combines with J gene TRBJ1-5. This CDR3 is 15 amino acids long. No DNA appears here. The germline CDR1 and CDR2 sequences are LNHDA and SQIVND (reference sequence). CDR3 in amino acids: CASSMSGNGNQPQHF.

The gene calls are TRBV18 and TRBJ1-4. The CDR3 has 16 residues. No coding sequence is recorded. Looked up from germline, CDR1 is KGHSH and CDR2 is LQKENI. The CDR3 reads CASSTRVFGGYEKLFF. Combining the CDR3 with reference TRBV18 and TRBJ1-4 gives the whole variable domain NAGVMQNPRHLVRRRGQEARLRCSPMKGHSHVYWYRQLPEEGLKFMVYLQKENIIDESGMPKERFSAEFPKEGPSILRIQQVVRGDSAAYFCASSTRVFGGYEKLFFGSGTQLSVL.

This chain uses TRBV19 with TRBJ2-2; TCRdb's D call, TRBD2, is unchecked because there is no DNA. The CDR3 consists of 16 residues. The nucleotide record is missing. The germline CDR1 and CDR2 sequences are LNHDA and SQIVND (reference sequence). The CDR3 loop is CASSIASGTNTGELFF.

This chain connects TRBV6-1 to TRBJ2-7; the TRBD1 assignment by TCRdb is unverifiable without DNA. There are 12 residues in the CDR3. No DNA is recorded. CDR1 and CDR2 from the germline V gene are MNHNS and SASEGT. CDR3 protein: CASSLDRAEQYF.

The chain employs TRBV14 and TRBJ2-7. The CDR3 covers 15 residues. DNA was not recorded. Germline CDR1 is SGHDN and CDR2 is FVKESK. CDR3 sequence: CASSLRRDIPYEQYF.

The rearrangement uses TRBV10-3 and TRBJ1-1. The germline gives CDR1 ENHRY, CDR2 SYGVKD. CDR3 length equals 13 residues. The record lacks a DNA sequence. CDR3 amino acids: CAISDGQITEAFF.

V gene TRBV6-5 combines with J gene TRBJ1-2. Per the germline V gene, CDR1 is MNHEY and CDR2 is SVGAGI. The CDR3 has 15 residues. Only the protein sequence is given. CDR3: CASSTTHLFGFGYTF.

The chain links TRBV20-1 to TRBJ1-6. The CDR3 covers 11 residues. Nucleotide data are not available. Germline loops: CDR1 DFQATT, CDR2 SNEGSKA (reference sequence). The CDR3 sequence is CSARSNSPLHF.

The V and J genes are TRBV4-3 and TRBJ1-1. The germline gives CDR1 LGHNA, CDR2 YSLEER. The CDR3 is 16 residues long. No DNA is given. The chain's CDR3 is CASSQEPQTGRGEAFF.

This chain connects TRBV7-3 to TRBJ2-1; absent DNA, TCRdb's TRBD2 call cannot be checked. This CDR3 spans 14 amino acids. The protein alone is recorded here. Germline CDR1 SGHTA, CDR2 FQGTGA. CDR3 sequence reads: CASSLVGDRYEQFF.

The rearrangement uses TRBV5-1 and TRBJ2-7; TCRdb's assignment of TRBD2 cannot be checked, as there is no DNA. CDR1 is SGHRS, CDR2 YFSETQ, per germline. The CDR3 has 16 residues. No nucleotide data were recorded. This CDR3 reads CASRPLGRRGGNEQYF.

The rearrangement links TRBV28 to TRBJ2-7; there is no DNA to check the TCRdb D call of TRBD2. The CDR3 totals 12 residues. No DNA accompanies this entry. Germline CDR1 and CDR2: MDHEN and SYDVKM. CDR3 region: CASSSYIYEQYF.